The clone carrying this T cell receptor (beta chain) has more than one count but fewer than ten. Clones were read by immunoSEQ multiplex PCR, and TCRdb kept only the in-frame ones, dropping some. The data contain under 20,000 clones, roughly three quarters of them seen just once; the ten biggest clones take up about an eighth. This sample stems from a study of sequential checkpoint blockade in melanoma. The treatment was: randomized to nivolumab then ipilimumab (arm A) or the reverse (arm B). V lost 5 bases and J lost 8; bases outside the gene matches: 7. Germline V gene data show CDR1 as LNHDA and CDR2 as SQIVND (reference sequence). This CDR3 has 13 residues.

This sequence joins TRBV19 and TRBJ1-2; 8 bases fit TRBD1. Material: CD8+ T cells sorted from blood (inferred from file names), obtained from a patient given nivolumab and ipilimumab in sequence. The TCR sequence derives from a human donor with melanoma. The CDR3 here is CASSQTGAGGYTF. CDR3 DNA: TGTGCCAGTAGTCAGACAGGGGCTGGCGGCTACACCTTC.